This is a list of T cell receptor beta chains from one sample in a study of blood T cell repertoires in COVID-19. Profiling relied on immunoSEQ multiplex PCR, and the TCRdb table lists in-frame clones only, not all of them. The table lists about 370,000 clones, more than 80% of them singletons. The sequenced sample was PBMCs or T cells enriched from blood (not recorded which). The receptors were gathered from a young man who had recovered from COVID-19. The CDR3 runs from the conserved cysteine through the conserved F or W. D genes are given only for firm matches. Clone size, where shown, is once, few, many, or a class for clones that have expanded.

cdr3_aa	cdr3_nt	j_call	cdr3_length	v_call	d_call	clone_size
CASSSDGQGPNDEAFF	TGTGCCAGCAGTTCTGATGGACAGGGACCAAACGATGAAGCTTTCTTT	TRBJ1-1	16	TRBV28	TRBD1	-
CASSAPDRSSGGYTF	TGTGCCAGCAGTGCCCCCGACAGATCCTCTGGGGGCTACACCTTC	TRBJ1-2	15	TRBV28	-	-
CASSPGQPKYGYTF	TGTGCCAGCAGCCCTGGACAGCCCAAATATGGCTACACCTTC	TRBJ1-2	14	TRBV28	-	-
CSVEDPRRGAAKNIQYF	TGCAGCGTTGAAGACCCCCGCAGGGGGGCAGCCAAAAACATTCAGTACTTC	TRBJ2-4	17	TRBV29-1	-	-
CASSSRTSPPEKLFF	TGTGCCAGCAGTTCTCGGACAAGCCCTCCTGAAAAACTGTTTTTT	TRBJ1-4	15	TRBV6-5	-	-
CASSQVQGLSPLHF	TGCGCCAGCAGCCAAGTGCAGGGGTTATCACCCCTCCACTTT	TRBJ1-6	14	TRBV4-1	-	-
CASAGLAYTGELFF	TGTGCCAGCGCGGGGCTAGCGTACACCGGGGAGCTGTTTTTT	TRBJ2-2	14	TRBV19	-	-
CASSLSVFMNTEAFF	TGTGCCAGCAGCTTGTCAGTGTTCATGAACACTGAAGCTTTCTTT	TRBJ1-1	15	TRBV5-4	-	-
CAISESITGTYGYTF	TGTGCCATCAGTGAGTCGATAACAGGGACATATGGCTACACCTTC	TRBJ1-2	15	TRBV10-3	-	-
CASSRIGGSGGNTGELFF	TGTGCCAGCAGCCGTATCGGGGGTAGCGGGGGCAACACCGGGGAGCTGTTTTTT	TRBJ2-2	18	TRBV11-2	TRBD2	-
CASRTSGVTTGELFF	TGCGCCAGCCGGACTAGCGGGGTTACGACCGGGGAGCTGTTTTTT	TRBJ2-2	15	TRBV10-2	TRBD2	once
CASSKTEHSTEAFF	TGTGCCAGCAGCAAGACAGAACATAGCACTGAAGCTTTCTTT	TRBJ1-1	14	TRBV2	-	once
CASSTPSRPYEQYF	TGTGCCAGCAGCACTCCTAGCAGACCCTACGAGCAGTACTTC	TRBJ2-7	14	TRBV6-6	-	-
CASSQSTSGAETQYF	TGTGCCAGCAGCCAATCAACTAGCGGGGCAGAGACCCAGTACTTC	TRBJ2-5	15	TRBV3-1/TRBV3-2	TRBD2	-
CASSVGSDEQFF	TGTGCCAGCAGCGTCGGTTCCGATGAGCAGTTCTTC	TRBJ2-1	12	TRBV9	-	-
CASEKVGGNQPQHF	TGTGCCAGCGAGAAAGTAGGAGGCAATCAGCCCCAGCATTTT	TRBJ1-5	14	TRBV27	-	once
CASSPRRDCYTGELFF	TGTGCCAGCAGCCCTCGCCGGGACTGTTACACCGGGGAGCTGTTTTTT	TRBJ2-2	16	TRBV21-1	-	-
CAWRGQGAYGYTF	TGTGCCTGGCGGGGACAGGGCGCCTATGGCTACACCTTC	TRBJ1-2	13	TRBV30	TRBD1	-
CASDRAGGNGYTF	TGTGCCAGTGACAGGGCGGGCGGTAATGGCTACACCTTC	TRBJ1-2	13	TRBV28	TRBD1	-
CASSDHRVTHLEQYF	TGTGCCAGCAGTGACCACAGAGTCACCCACCTCGAGCAGTACTTC	TRBJ2-7	15	TRBV6-1	-	-
CASNLPDYTDTQYF	TGTGCCAGCAACTTGCCGGACTACACAGATACGCAGTATTTT	TRBJ2-3	14	TRBV5-8	-	-
CASSDWTGWRAGELFF	TGTGCCAGCAGTGACTGGACAGGGTGGAGGGCCGGGGAGCTGTTTTTT	TRBJ2-2	16	TRBV6-1	TRBD1	-
CASSPGTGDEKLFF	TGTGCCAGCAGCCCCGGGACAGGGGATGAAAAACTGTTTTTT	TRBJ1-4	14	TRBV7-2	TRBD1	-
CASSPTSWDRTYGYTF	TGTGCCAGCAGCCCAACATCTTGGGACAGGACATATGGCTACACCTTC	TRBJ1-2	16	TRBV7-2	TRBD1	few
CATSVFVNLYTDRPFNQPQHF	TGTGCCACCAGTGTTTTTGTTAACCTCTATACCGACAGGCCTTTCAATCAGCCCCAGCATTTT	TRBJ1-5	21	TRBV24-1	-	-
CASSQEGVRDYGYTF	TGTGCCAGCAGCCAAGAAGGGGTAAGAGACTATGGCTACACCTTC	TRBJ1-2	15	TRBV4-2	-	once
CASSLEGASSPLHF	TGTGCCAGCAGCTTAGAGGGGGCAAGTTCACCCCTCCACTTT	TRBJ1-6	14	TRBV7-2	TRBD1	-